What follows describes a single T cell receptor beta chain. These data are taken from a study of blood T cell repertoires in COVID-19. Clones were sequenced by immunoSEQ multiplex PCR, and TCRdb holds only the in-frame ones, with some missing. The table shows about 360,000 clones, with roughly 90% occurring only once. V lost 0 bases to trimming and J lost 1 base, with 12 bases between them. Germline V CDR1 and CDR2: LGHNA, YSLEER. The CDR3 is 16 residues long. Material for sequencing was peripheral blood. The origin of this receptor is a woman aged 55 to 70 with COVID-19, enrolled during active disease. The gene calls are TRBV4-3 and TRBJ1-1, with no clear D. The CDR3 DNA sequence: TGCGCCAGCAGCCAAGATCTGTACTCGAAGAACACTGAAGCTTTCTTT. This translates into CASSQDLYSKNTEAFF.